These 18 T cell receptor beta chains were sequenced from one sample in a study of blood T cell repertoires in COVID-19. The assay was immunoSEQ multiplex PCR, and TCRdb's table has in-frame clones only and misses some. This repertoire shows 110,000 to 150,000 clones, about 81% found once; its top ten account for less than 5%. The source material was peripheral blood. The receptors derive from a woman aged 80 or over with acute or convalescent COVID-19.

The V and J genes are TRBV28 and TRBJ2-7, with D possibly being TRBD1 (6 bases). Germline V lookup: CDR1 MDHEN, CDR2 SYDVKM. V was clipped by 5 bases and J by 5 bases, with 19 bases between them. This CDR3 comprises 15 residues. The DNA for the CDR3 is TGTGCCAGCAGTCCCTATGGCAGGGGAGCGGACGAGCAGTACTTC. Encoded protein: CASSPYGRGADEQYF.

The chain joins TRBV29-1 to TRBJ1-1; D perhaps matches TRBD1 (6 bases). Germline loops: CDR1 SQVTM, CDR2 ANQGSEA. The CDR3 runs 13 residues. Trimming removed 7 bases at V and 1 base at J, with 13 bases between. CDR3 loop: CSGTGTPNTEAFF. CDR3 DNA sequence: TGCAGCGGAACCGGGACACCGAACACTGAAGCTTTCTTT.

The chain recombines TRBV7-2 with TRBJ1-5; TRBD1 aligns across 7 bases. The length of the CDR3 is 16 residues. Germline lookup yields CDR1 SGHTA and CDR2 FQGNSA. The trim removed 1 base at V and 1 base at J, leaving 4 bases unmatched. The CDR3 is CASSLVSGGSNQPQHF. In DNA, the CDR3 is TGTGCCAGCAGCTTAGTTTCAGGGGGAAGCAATCAGCCCCAGCATTTT.

This clone was seen once. The chain is built from TRBV3-1 (or the pseudogene TRBV3-2) and TRBJ2-5; 10 bases are a match to TRBD2. This CDR3 region has 15 residues. Germline loops: CDR1 LGHDT, CDR2 YNNKEL (reference sequence). V trimming: 6 bases; J trimming: 5 bases; junction bases outside the gene matches: 9. The CDR3 is CASSALAGVKETQYF. The CDR3 bases are TGTGCCAGCAGTGCTCTAGCGGGAGTTAAGGAGACCCAGTACTTC.

The chain links TRBV5-1 to TRBJ1-2, with D tentatively TRBD1 (5 bases). V was shortened by 1 base and J by 8 bases, with 12 bases between the two germline ends. The germline CDR1 and CDR2 sequences are SGHRS and YFSETQ. The CDR3 totals 13 residues. The CDR3 here is CASSLRSGYGYTF. The CDR3 DNA reads as TGCGCCAGCAGCTTGCGGTCAGGGTACGGCTACACCTTC.

The chain employs TRBV19 and TRBJ1-2, with D uncertain. The germline V gene encodes CDR1 LNHDA and CDR2 SQIVND (reference sequence). V lost 8 bases to trimming and J lost 2 bases, with 18 bases between them. This CDR3 has 15 amino acids. The CDR3 loop reads CASQRWATGNYGYTF. As DNA, the CDR3 is TGTGCCAGTCAGAGATGGGCCACGGGGAACTATGGCTACACCTTC.

This clone was detected a few times. This rearrangement joins TRBV20-1 to TRBJ1-2, with TRBD1 matching 9 bases. Germline-derived CDR1 and CDR2 are DFQATT and SNEGSKA (reference sequence). The CDR3 runs to 11 residues. V gave up 6 bases and J gave up 9 bases; unmatched junction bases: 5. The CDR3 nucleotides read TGCAGTGCCTACAGGGGGCAGAGCTACACCTTC. Its protein is CSAYRGQSYTF.

J is TRBJ1-1 and V is TRBV7-2; D possibly corresponds to TRBD1 (6 bases). In germline, CDR1 is SGHTA, CDR2 FQGNSA. This CDR3 contains 13 residues. V gave up 3 bases and J gave up 3 bases, with 8 bases separating them. CDR3 nucleotides: TGTGCCAGCAGCTTCCCAGGGGACACTGAAGCTTTCTTT. Its translation: CASSFPGDTEAFF.

This clone was seen just once. The rearrangement links TRBV4-1 to TRBJ2-1; 7 bases line up with TRBD2. This CDR3 has 14 amino acids. V trimming: 4 bases; J trimming: 6 bases; junction bases outside the gene matches: 6. Per germline, CDR1 MGHRA and CDR2 YSYEKL. CDR3 loop: CASSPGGGANEQFF. DNA of the CDR3: TGCGCCAGCAGCCCGGGGGGAGGGGCCAATGAGCAGTTCTTC.

As regards this clone: An end of the junction differs from the germline gene, which may be a read error. The V call is TRBV10-3, the J call TRBJ2-1; 10 positions agree with TRBD2. The CDR3 is 14 residues long. Germline V lookup: CDR1 ENHRY, CDR2 SYGVKD. CDR3 sequence reads: CAVRTSGNDNGQFF. The CDR3 DNA is TGTGCCGTCCGAACTAGCGGGAATGACAATGGGCAGTTCTTC.

The CDR3 nucleotides are TGCAGTGCTAGAGATAGTAACGAGCAGTACTTC. This sequence encodes CSARDSNEQYF. V is TRBV20-1 and J is TRBJ2-7; the D is unclear. V was trimmed by 0 bases and J by 5 bases, leaving 5 bases between them. The CDR3 consists of 11 residues. The V gene's germline CDR1 is DFQATT and CDR2 SNEGSKA (reference sequence).

This clone has just a few counts. DNA for the CDR3: TGTGCCACCAGTGATTGGAGCCTCAGGGTACTCTCTGGAAACACCATATATTTT. Amino acids: CATSDWSLRVLSGNTIYF. The chain has TRBV24-1 and TRBJ1-3; tentative D call: TRBD1 (5 bases). The germline V and J ends were trimmed by 2 bases and 0 bases, with 16 bases remaining between them. CDR1 and CDR2 from the germline V gene are KGHDR and SFDVKD. The CDR3 has 18 amino acids.

The J gene is TRBJ1-6, the V gene TRBV5-1; possible D gene TRBD1, 6 bases. Germline V gene lookup returns CDR1 SGHRS and CDR2 YFSETQ. The V end lost 0 bases, the J end lost 12 bases, and 19 bases lay between the germline ends. There are 16 residues in the CDR3. The CDR3 protein is CASSLAGVRGSIPLHF. The CDR3 nucleotides are TGCGCCAGCAGCTTGGCCGGAGTCAGGGGATCGATACCCCTCCACTTT.

This rearrangement joins TRBV20-1 to TRBJ2-3; 9 positions match TRBD2. Germline assignment: CDR1 DFQATT and CDR2 SNEGSKA (reference sequence). V was clipped by 3 bases and J by 0 bases; unmatched bases: 13. The CDR3 has 18 amino acids. CDR3 bases: TGCAGTGCTAGTCTCCATGGAGGCGGGGGGGTTAGCACAGATACGCAGTATTTT. This encodes CSASLHGGGGVSTDTQYF.

This clone was recorded once. The chain recombines TRBV7-9 with TRBJ2-1; 7 nucleotides line up with TRBD2. The CDR3 loop spans 15 amino acids. Germline V gene lookup returns CDR1 SEHNR and CDR2 FQNEAQ (reference sequence). V gave up 6 bases and J gave up 4 bases; unmatched junction bases: 9. For the CDR3, the DNA is TGTGCCAGCAGTATCGGCGGGACTAAATACAATGAGCAGTTCTTC. Protein sequence: CASSIGGTKYNEQFF.

The chain recombines TRBV5-1 with TRBJ1-6; 8 positions match TRBD1. With V trimmed by 0 bases and J by 7 bases, 0 bases remained unmatched. CDR3 length: 14 amino acids. Per the germline V gene, CDR1 is SGHRS and CDR2 is YFSETQ. The CDR3 spells CASSLGQGNSPLHF. The CDR3 DNA reads TGCGCCAGCAGCTTGGGACAGGGGAATTCACCCCTCCACTTT.

The rearrangement links TRBV2 to TRBJ2-7; perhaps TRBD1 as D (6 bases). Trimming cost V 6 bases and J 2 bases, with 8 bases left between them. The CDR3 consists of 12 residues. CDR1 is SNHLY, CDR2 FYNNEI, per germline. The CDR3 region has the DNA TGTGCCAGCAGGGCAGGGGCCTACGAGCAGTACTTC. Translating gives CASRAGAYEQYF.

This clone was picked up one time. The rearrangement links TRBV18 to TRBJ2-1, with D maybe TRBD1 (6 bases). Germline CDR1 and CDR2: KGHSH and LQKENI. The length of the CDR3 is 15 residues. V was pared by 2 bases and J by 5 bases, with 13 bases between. CDR3 DNA: TGTGCCAGCTCACCAATCACAGGGCGCGACAATGAGCAGTTCTTC. It codes for CASSPITGRDNEQFF. Looking up the rest from reference TRBV18 and TRBJ2-1 gives the full variable domain: NAGVMQNPRHLVRRRGQEARLRCSPMKGHSHVYWYRQLPEEGLKFMVYLQKENIIDESGMPKERFSAEFPKEGPSILRIQQVVRGDSAAYFCASSPITGRDNEQFFGPGTRLTVL.